This TCR beta chain was retrieved from a study of T-cell reconstitution after alpha-beta-depleted transplantation in children. In germline, CDR1 is DFQATT, CDR2 SNEGSKA (reference sequence). The CDR3 consists of 14 residues. V was trimmed by 2 bases and J by 2 bases, leaving 10 bases between them. This clonotype was counted at least ten times. The TCRbeta library incorporated unique molecular identifiers. TCRdb redid the calling of the PCR reads with MiXCR, one entry per CDR3 protein. This sample has around 440,000 distinct CDR3 sequences, with approximately 10% found just once. The J gene is TRBJ2-1, the V gene TRBV20-1; D is unresolved. Sequencing was performed on PBMCs, taken before TCRalphabeta/CD19-depleted stem cell transplant. This TCR came from a child under 10 years old with inherited bone marrow failure, due to receive a stem cell transplant. Written as DNA, the CDR3 is TGCAGTGCTAGACCCCTAATTGCCTACAATGAGCAGTTCTTC. It codes for CSARPLIAYNEQFF.